A selection of T cell receptor beta chains follows, all from one sample in a study of radiation and T cells in renal cell carcinoma. Assay used: immunoSEQ multiplex PCR; TCRdb lists only in-frame clones, some missing. The sample gives around 10,000 clones, roughly 63% of which show up once; around 15% is in the top ten. The source was tumor tissue, collected from a patient whose treatment included radiotherapy and nephrectomy. Every receptor here comes from a woman between 50 and 59 years old with renal cell carcinoma. CDR3s include the opening cysteine and the closing phenylalanine or tryptophan. A D gene is named only where the DNA matches it firmly. Clone size is stated in some rows and not others, as once, few, many or a class when expanded.

TRBV6-4	.	TRBD2	TRBJ2-1	CASSPGTSGSSEQFF	TGTGCCAGCAGCCCCGGGACTAGCGGGAGCAGTGAGCAGTTCTTC
TRBV6-1	.	.	TRBJ1-2	CASKQTDGYTF	TGTGCCAGCAAACAGACAGATGGCTACACCTTC
TRBV4-1	medium-sized	.	TRBJ2-5	CASSQDPGAVSTGQETQYF	TGCGCCAGCAGCCAAGATCCAGGGGCGGTATCTACGGGCCAAGAGACCCAGTACTTC
TRBV5-1	few	TRBD2	TRBJ2-3	CASSLAGGRNTDTQYF	TGCGCCAGCAGCTTGGCTGGCGGGAGAAACACAGATACGCAGTATTTT
TRBV4-1	.	TRBD1	TRBJ1-2	CASSQEAGGTGGGYTF	TGCGCCAGCAGCCAAGAGGCTGGCGGGACAGGCGGTGGCTACACCTTC
TRBV2	medium-sized	.	TRBJ1-2	CASSEPVAGYTF	TGTGCCAGCAGTGAGCCAGTCGCTGGCTACACCTTC
TRBV11-2	few	TRBD1	TRBJ2-7	CASSLIGTGAYEQYF	TGTGCCAGCAGCTTGATCGGGACAGGAGCGTACGAGCAGTACTTC
TRBV28	.	.	TRBJ2-6	CASSPAGSGANVLTF	TGTGCCAGCAGTCCCGCGGGCTCTGGGGCCAACGTCCTGACTTTC
TRBV9	.	TRBD2	TRBJ2-3	CASSTRSGGTDTQYF	TGTGCCAGCAGCACTCGTAGCGGGGGCACAGATACGCAGTATTTT
TRBV6-5	.	.	TRBJ1-2	CATKRTELFNYGYTF	TGTGCCACCAAGCGGACAGAACTGTTTAACTATGGCTACACCTTC
TRBV4-1	few	TRBD2	TRBJ2-3	CASSQDLASGARTDTQYF	TGCGCCAGCAGCCAAGATCTGGCTAGCGGGGCCCGCACAGATACGCAGTATTTT
TRBV9	.	.	TRBJ1-1	CASTKTLGVGAEAFF	TGTGCCAGCACCAAAACCCTGGGGGTAGGCGCTGAAGCTTTCTTT
TRBV4-2	.	.	TRBJ1-2	CASSLKGYGYTF	TGTGCCAGCAGCTTGAAAGGGTATGGCTACACCTTC
TRBV28	.	.	TRBJ2-7	CASSPPFGGYEQYF	TGTGCCAGCAGTCCCCCCTTTGGGGGCTACGAGCAGTACTTC
TRBV6-5	.	.	TRBJ1-1	CASSTFPMNTEAFF	TGTGCCAGCAGTACTTTCCCCATGAACACTGAAGCTTTCTTT
TRBV14	.	TRBD2	TRBJ2-7	CASSEEAGPTYEQYF	TGTGCCAGCAGCGAAGAAGCGGGACCCACCTACGAGCAGTACTTC
TRBV5-4	.	.	TRBJ2-3	CASSRNSGTEGTDTQYF	TGTGCCAGCAGCCGGAACTCCGGGACCGAGGGCACAGATACGCAGTATTTT
TRBV5-1	.	.	TRBJ1-5	CASSFDSNQPQHF	TGCGCCAGCAGCTTTGACAGCAATCAGCCCCAGCATTTT
TRBV6-6	.	.	TRBJ1-5	CASSTTLSPDQPQHF	TGTGCCAGCAGTACGACACTATCCCCCGATCAGCCCCAGCATTTT
TRBV19	.	.	TRBJ1-1	CASRATFSNTEAFF	TGTGCCAGTAGGGCGACATTTTCGAACACTGAAGCTTTCTTT
TRBV6-5	.	.	TRBJ1-1	CASRETGEAFF	TGTGCCAGCAGGGAAACAGGGGAAGCTTTCTTT
TRBV25-1	few	TRBD2	TRBJ2-3	CASSKTSGGVADTQYF	TGTGCCAGCAGTAAGACTAGCGGGGGGGTCGCAGATACGCAGTATTTT
TRBV4-3	.	.	TRBJ2-1	CASSQDLNRGTSYNEQFF	TGCGCCAGCAGCCAAGATCTTAATCGGGGCACCTCGTACAATGAGCAGTTCTTC
TRBV5-6	few	.	TRBJ2-3	CASSFFGKTSGSTDTQYF	TGTGCCAGCAGCTTTTTTGGTAAGACGAGCGGTAGCACAGATACGCAGTATTTT
TRBV6-6	once	TRBD2	TRBJ2-5	CASSYSIAGQETQYF	TGTGCCAGCAGTTACTCGATAGCGGGCCAAGAGACCCAGTACTTC
TRBV14	.	TRBD1	TRBJ1-4	CASTQGDEKLFF	TGTGCCAGCACCCAGGGGGATGAAAAACTGTTTTTT
TRBV18	.	TRBD1	TRBJ1-3	CASSPRGQGHTIYF	TGTGCCAGCTCACCTCGGGGACAGGGCCACACCATATATTTT
TRBV19	few	.	TRBJ1-2	CASSTRTRGYTF	TGTGCCAGTAGTACCCGGACAAGGGGCTACACCTTC
TRBV27	.	TRBD2	TRBJ2-1	CASSAPSGQRYEQFF	TGTGCCAGCAGTGCACCTAGCGGCCAACGGTATGAGCAGTTCTTC
TRBV10-2	once	TRBD2	TRBJ2-7	CASSVPSGRYEQYF	TGCGCCAGCAGTGTCCCTAGCGGGAGGTACGAGCAGTACTTC
TRBV9	few	.	TRBJ2-1	CASSVDPENEQFF	TGTGCCAGCAGCGTAGACCCGGAGAATGAGCAGTTCTTC
TRBV19	.	.	TRBJ2-2	CASNKNPATGELFF	TGTGCCAGTAACAAAAACCCCGCCACCGGGGAGCTGTTTTTT
TRBV6-5	.	.	TRBJ1-1	CASSRSNTEAFF	TGTGCCAGCAGTCGGAGTAACACTGAAGCTTTCTTT
TRBV5-5	few	TRBD1	TRBJ1-5	CASSPQGGDQPQHF	TGTGCCAGCAGCCCACAGGGGGGAGATCAGCCCCAGCATTTT
TRBV5-1	.	.	TRBJ1-1	CASSLAVLNTEAFF	TGCGCCAGCAGCTTGGCCGTGCTCAATACTGAAGCTTTCTTT
TRBV5-7	.	.	TRBJ2-7	CASSLKAGFRYEQYF	TGTGCCAGCAGCTTGAAGGCAGGGTTCCGCTACGAGCAGTACTTC
TRBV23-1	.	.	TRBJ2-3	CASSHHIQGEGGTDTQYF	TGCGCCAGCAGTCATCACATACAGGGTGAGGGAGGCACAGATACGCAGTATTTT
TRBV7-2	.	.	TRBJ1-1	CASTRGLTEAFF	TGTGCCAGCACCCGAGGGTTGACTGAAGCTTTCTTT